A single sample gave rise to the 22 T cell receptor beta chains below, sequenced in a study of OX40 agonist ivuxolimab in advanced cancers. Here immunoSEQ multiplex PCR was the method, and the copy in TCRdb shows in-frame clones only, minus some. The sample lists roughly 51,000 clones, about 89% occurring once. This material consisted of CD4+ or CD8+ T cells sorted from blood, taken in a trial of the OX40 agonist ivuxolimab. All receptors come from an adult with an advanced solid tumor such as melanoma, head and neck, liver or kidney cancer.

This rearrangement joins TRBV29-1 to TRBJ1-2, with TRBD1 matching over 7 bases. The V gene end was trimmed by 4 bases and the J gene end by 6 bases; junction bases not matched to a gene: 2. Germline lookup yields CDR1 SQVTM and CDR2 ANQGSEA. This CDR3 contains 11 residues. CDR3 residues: CSVVRGDGYTF. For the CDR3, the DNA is TGCAGCGTTGTCAGGGGGGATGGCTACACCTTC.

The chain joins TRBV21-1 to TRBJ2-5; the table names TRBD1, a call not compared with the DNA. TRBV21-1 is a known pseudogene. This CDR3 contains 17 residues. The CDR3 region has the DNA TGTGCCAGCAGCCCCCCCGATCAGGGTCTGGCGGAGGAGACCCAGTACTTC. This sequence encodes CASSPPDQGLAEETQYF.

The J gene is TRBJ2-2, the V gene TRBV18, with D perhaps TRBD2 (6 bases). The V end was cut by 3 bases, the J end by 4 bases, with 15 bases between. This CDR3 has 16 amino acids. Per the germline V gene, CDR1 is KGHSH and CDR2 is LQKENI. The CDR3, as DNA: TGTGCCAGCTCACCCCCAGGGCAGGGAGGCACCGGGGAGCTGTTTTTT. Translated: CASSPPGQGGTGELFF.

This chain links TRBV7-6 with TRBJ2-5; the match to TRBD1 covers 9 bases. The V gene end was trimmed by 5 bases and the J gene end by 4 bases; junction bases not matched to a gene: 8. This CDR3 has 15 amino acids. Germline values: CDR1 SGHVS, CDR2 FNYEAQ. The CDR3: CASSLTGGRLETQYF. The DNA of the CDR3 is TGTGCCAGCAGCCTAACAGGGGGCCGCTTAGAGACCCAGTACTTC. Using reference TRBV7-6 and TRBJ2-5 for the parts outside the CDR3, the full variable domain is GAGVSQSPRYKVTKRGQDVALRCDPISGHVSLYWYRQALGQGPEFLTYFNYEAQQDKSGLPNDRFSAERPEGSISTLTIQRTEQRDSAMYRCASSLTGGRLETQYFGPGTRLLVL.

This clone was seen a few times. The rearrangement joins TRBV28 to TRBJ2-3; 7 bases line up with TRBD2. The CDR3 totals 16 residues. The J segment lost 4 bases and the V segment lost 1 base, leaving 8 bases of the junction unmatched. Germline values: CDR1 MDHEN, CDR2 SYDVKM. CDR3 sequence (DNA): TGTGCCAGCAGTTTATCTGGCGGCGGGGGTGCAGATACGCAGTATTTT. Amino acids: CASSLSGGGGADTQYF. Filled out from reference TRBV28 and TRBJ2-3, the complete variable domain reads DVKVTQSSRYLVKRTGEKVFLECVQDMDHENMFWYRQDPGLGLRLIYFSYDVKMKEKGDIPEGYSVSREKKERFSLILESASTNQTSMYLCASSLSGGGGADTQYFGPGTRLTVL.

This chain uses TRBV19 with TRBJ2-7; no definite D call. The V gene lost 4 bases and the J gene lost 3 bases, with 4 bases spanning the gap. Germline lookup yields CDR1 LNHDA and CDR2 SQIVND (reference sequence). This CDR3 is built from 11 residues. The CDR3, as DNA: TGTGCCAGTAGTAAGGGCTACGAGCAGTACTTC. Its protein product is CASSKGYEQYF. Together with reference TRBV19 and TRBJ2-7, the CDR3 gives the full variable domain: DGGITQSPKYLFRKEGQNVTLSCEQNLNHDAMYWYRQDPGQGLRLIYYSQIVNDFQKGDIAEGYSVSREKKESFPLTVTSAQKNPTAFYLCASSKGYEQYFGPGTRLTVT.

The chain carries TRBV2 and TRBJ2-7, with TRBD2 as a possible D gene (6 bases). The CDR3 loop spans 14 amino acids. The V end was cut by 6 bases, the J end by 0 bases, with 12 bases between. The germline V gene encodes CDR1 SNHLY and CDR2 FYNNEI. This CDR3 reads CASRLARSSYEQYF. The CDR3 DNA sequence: TGTGCCAGCAGGCTAGCGAGGAGCTCCTACGAGCAGTACTTC.

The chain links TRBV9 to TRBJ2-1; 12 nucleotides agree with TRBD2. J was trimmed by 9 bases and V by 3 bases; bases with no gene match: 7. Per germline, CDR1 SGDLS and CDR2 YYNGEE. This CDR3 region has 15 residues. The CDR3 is CASSATSGRYSEQFF. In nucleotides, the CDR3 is TGTGCCAGCAGCGCGACTAGCGGGAGATATAGTGAGCAGTTCTTC. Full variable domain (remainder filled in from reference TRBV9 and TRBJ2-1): DSGVTQTPKHLITATGQRVTLRCSPRSGDLSVYWYQQSLDQGLQFLIQYYNGEERAKGNILERFSAQQFPDLHSELNLSSLELGDSALYFCASSATSGRYSEQFFGPGTRLTVL.

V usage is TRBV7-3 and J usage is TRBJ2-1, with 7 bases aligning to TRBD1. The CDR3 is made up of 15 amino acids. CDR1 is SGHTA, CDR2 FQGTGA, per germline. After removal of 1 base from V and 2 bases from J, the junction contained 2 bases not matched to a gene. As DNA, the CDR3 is TGTGCCAGCAGCTTAAGACAGGGACCCTACAATGAGCAGTTCTTC. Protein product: CASSLRQGPYNEQFF.

CDR3: CASTNNRGRGEKLFF. The CDR3 nucleotides read TGTGCCAGCACCAATAACAGGGGGCGCGGTGAAAAACTGTTTTTT. The chain uses TRBV6-1 and TRBJ1-4; 9 positions match TRBD1. Germline-derived CDR1 and CDR2 are MNHNS and SASEGT. J was trimmed by 7 bases and V by 7 bases; bases with no gene match: 10. The CDR3 has 15 amino acids.

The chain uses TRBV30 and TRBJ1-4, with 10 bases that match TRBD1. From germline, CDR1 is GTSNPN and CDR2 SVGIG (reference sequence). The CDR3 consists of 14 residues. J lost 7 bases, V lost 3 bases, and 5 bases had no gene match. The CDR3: CAWSDRGLFEKLFF. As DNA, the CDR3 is TGTGCCTGGAGCGACAGGGGGCTCTTTGAAAAACTGTTTTTT.

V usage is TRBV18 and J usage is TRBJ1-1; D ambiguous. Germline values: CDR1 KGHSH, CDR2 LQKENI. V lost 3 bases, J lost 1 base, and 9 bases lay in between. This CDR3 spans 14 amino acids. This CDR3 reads CASSPSLGNTEAFF. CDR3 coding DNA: TGTGCCAGCTCACCGTCACTGGGGAACACTGAAGCTTTCTTT.

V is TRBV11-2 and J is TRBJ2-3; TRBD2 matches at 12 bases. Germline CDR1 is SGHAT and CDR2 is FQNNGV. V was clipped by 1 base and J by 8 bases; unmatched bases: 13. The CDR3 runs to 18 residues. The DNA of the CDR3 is TGTGCCAGCAGCTTAGCCAACGGACTAGCGGGGACTGGGGGTACGCAGTATTTT. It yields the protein CASSLANGLAGTGGTQYF.

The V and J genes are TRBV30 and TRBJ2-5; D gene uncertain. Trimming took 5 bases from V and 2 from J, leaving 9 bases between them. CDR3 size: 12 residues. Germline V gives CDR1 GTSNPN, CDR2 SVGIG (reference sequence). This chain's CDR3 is CAWAQDQETQYF. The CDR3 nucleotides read TGTGCCTGGGCTCAGGATCAAGAGACCCAGTACTTC.

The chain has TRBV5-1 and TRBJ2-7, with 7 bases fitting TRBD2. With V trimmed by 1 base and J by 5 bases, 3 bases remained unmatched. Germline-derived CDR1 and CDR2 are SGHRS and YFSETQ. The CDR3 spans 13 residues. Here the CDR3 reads CASSLWTSDEQYF. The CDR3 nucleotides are TGCGCCAGCAGCTTGTGGACTAGTGACGAGCAGTACTTC.

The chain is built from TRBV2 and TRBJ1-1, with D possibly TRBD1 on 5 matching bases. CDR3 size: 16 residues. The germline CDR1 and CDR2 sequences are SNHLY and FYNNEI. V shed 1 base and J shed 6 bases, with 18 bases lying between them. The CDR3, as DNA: TGTGCCAGCAGTGAAGTCAGGGCAGCCAGAAACGCTGAAGCTTTCTTT. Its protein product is CASSEVRAARNAEAFF.

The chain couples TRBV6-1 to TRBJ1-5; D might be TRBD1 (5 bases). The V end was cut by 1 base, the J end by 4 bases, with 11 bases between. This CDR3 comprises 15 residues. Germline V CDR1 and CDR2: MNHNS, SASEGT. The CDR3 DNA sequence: TGTGCCAGCAGTGAAGTGGGGGGTAGAAATCAGCCCCAGCATTTT. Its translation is CASSEVGGRNQPQHF.

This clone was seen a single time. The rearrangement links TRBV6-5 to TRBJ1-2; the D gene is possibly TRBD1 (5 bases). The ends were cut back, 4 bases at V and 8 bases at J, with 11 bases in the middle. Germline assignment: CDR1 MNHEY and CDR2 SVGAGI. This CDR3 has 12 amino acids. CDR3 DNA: TGTGCCAGCAGTTTCGGGGCCCGAGGCTACACCTTC. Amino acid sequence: CASSFGARGYTF.

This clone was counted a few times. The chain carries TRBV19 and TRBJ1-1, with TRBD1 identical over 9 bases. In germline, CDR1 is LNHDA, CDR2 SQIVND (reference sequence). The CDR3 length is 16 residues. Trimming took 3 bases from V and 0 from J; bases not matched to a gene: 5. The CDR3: CASSIYGTGMNTEAFF. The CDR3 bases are TGTGCCAGTAGTATCTATGGGACAGGGATGAACACTGAAGCTTTCTTT.

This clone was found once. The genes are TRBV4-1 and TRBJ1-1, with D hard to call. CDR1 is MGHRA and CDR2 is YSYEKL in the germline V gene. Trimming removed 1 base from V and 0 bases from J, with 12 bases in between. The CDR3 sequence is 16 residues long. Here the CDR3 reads CASSQALGGVNTEAFF. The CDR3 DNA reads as TGCGCCAGCAGCCAAGCCCTGGGTGGGGTGAACACTGAAGCTTTCTTT.

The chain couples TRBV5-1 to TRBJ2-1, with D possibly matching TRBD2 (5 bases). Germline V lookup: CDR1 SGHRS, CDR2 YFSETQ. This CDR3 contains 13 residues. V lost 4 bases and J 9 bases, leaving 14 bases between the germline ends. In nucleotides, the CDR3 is TGCGCCAGCAGCCGGACGACTACCAGTGAGCAGTTCTTC. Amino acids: CASSRTTTSEQFF. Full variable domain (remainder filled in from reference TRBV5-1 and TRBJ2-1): KAGVTQTPRYLIKTRGQQVTLSCSPISGHRSVSWYQQTPGQGLQFLFEYFSETQRNKGNFPGRFSGRQFSNSRSEMNVSTLELGDSALYLCASSRTTTSEQFFGPGTRLTVL.

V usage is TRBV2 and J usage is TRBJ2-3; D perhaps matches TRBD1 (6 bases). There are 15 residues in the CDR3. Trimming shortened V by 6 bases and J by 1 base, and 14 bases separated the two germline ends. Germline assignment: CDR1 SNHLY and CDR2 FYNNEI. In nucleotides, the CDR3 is TGTGCCAGCAGGTCATCAGGGGTTGGCACAGATACGCAGTATTTT. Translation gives CASRSSGVGTDTQYF. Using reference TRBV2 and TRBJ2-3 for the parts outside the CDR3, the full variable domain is EPEVTQTPSHQVTQMGQEVILRCVPISNHLYFYWYRQILGQKVEFLVSFYNNEISEKSEIFDDQFSVERPDGSNFTLKIRSTKLEDSAMYFCASRSSGVGTDTQYFGPGTRLTVL.